This is a list of T cell receptor beta chains from one sample in a study of neoadjuvant anti-PD-1 for oral cavity cancer. Sequenced by immunoSEQ multiplex PCR; TCRdb stores in-frame clones only, minus some. The sample yields 30,000 to 35,000 clones, roughly 89% seen once. The sample consisted of PBMCs, taken before nivolumab (anti-PD-1) treatment. These receptors were collected from a person between 35 and 79 years old with oral cavity squamous cell carcinoma. The CDR3 runs from the conserved cysteine through the conserved F or W. D genes are given only for firm matches. Only some rows state a clone size, as once, few, many or a class for expanded clones.

clone_size: -; v_call: TRBV7-9; j_call: TRBJ2-7; d_call: TRBD1; cdr3_nt: TGTGCCAGCAGCTTAGCCGGTGGACAGGGGTCCTACGAGCAGTACTTC; cdr3_aa: CASSLAGGQGSYEQYF
clone_size: -; v_call: TRBV6-5; j_call: TRBJ1-2; d_call: -; cdr3_nt: TGTGCCAGCAGATCCACAGGTTCTTATGGCTACACCTTC; cdr3_aa: CASRSTGSYGYTF
clone_size: -; v_call: TRBV11-3; j_call: TRBJ1-2; d_call: -; cdr3_nt: TGTGCCAGCAGCAAATACAGGGAGCTCTATGGCTACACCTTC; cdr3_aa: CASSKYRELYGYTF
clone_size: -; v_call: TRBV6-1; j_call: TRBJ2-7; d_call: -; cdr3_nt: TGTGCCAGCAGTTCAGGAGGTTACGAGCAGTACTTC; cdr3_aa: CASSSGGYEQYF
clone_size: -; v_call: TRBV4-3; j_call: TRBJ2-6; d_call: TRBD1; cdr3_nt: TGCGCCAGCAGCCAAGATATTTCAGGGGGTAGCTCTGGGGCCAACGTCCTGACTTTC; cdr3_aa: CASSQDISGGSSGANVLTF
clone_size: -; v_call: TRBV19; j_call: TRBJ1-5; d_call: TRBD1; cdr3_nt: TGTGCCAGTACCCCGAGGCGGGACAGTGTTCATCTTAGCAATCAGCCCCAGCATTTT; cdr3_aa: CASTPRRDSVHLSNQPQHF
clone_size: -; v_call: TRBV2; j_call: TRBJ1-1; d_call: -; cdr3_nt: TGTGCCAGCAGCGTCACATCGAAGAACACTGAAGCTTTCTTT; cdr3_aa: CASSVTSKNTEAFF
clone_size: -; v_call: TRBV2; j_call: TRBJ2-5; d_call: TRBD2; cdr3_nt: TGTGCCAGCAGTCGGCGAGCTACTGCGGGGGGAATGGGGGAGACCCAGTACTTC; cdr3_aa: CASSRRATAGGMGETQYF
clone_size: -; v_call: TRBV5-8; j_call: TRBJ2-3; d_call: TRBD1; cdr3_nt: TGTGCCAGCAGCCCGACAGGGGGCGTCTCAGATACGCAGTATTTT; cdr3_aa: CASSPTGGVSDTQYF
clone_size: -; v_call: TRBV4-1; j_call: TRBJ2-7; d_call: -; cdr3_nt: TGCGCCAGCAGCCCCGGGGCAGCTCGCAGGTACGAGCAGTACTTC; cdr3_aa: CASSPGAARRYEQYF
clone_size: -; v_call: TRBV7-8; j_call: TRBJ1-1; d_call: -; cdr3_nt: TGTGCCAGCAGCTTGGCCCTTATGAACACTGAAGCTTTCTTT; cdr3_aa: CASSLALMNTEAFF
clone_size: medium-sized; v_call: TRBV14; j_call: TRBJ1-6; d_call: -; cdr3_nt: TGTGCCAGCAACCGGAGTTCACCCCTCCACTTT; cdr3_aa: CASNRSSPLHF
clone_size: -; v_call: TRBV2; j_call: TRBJ1-4; d_call: -; cdr3_nt: TGTGCCAGCAGGAACCCCGCTGGACAGACCAAAAAACTGTTTTTT; cdr3_aa: CASRNPAGQTKKLFF
clone_size: once; v_call: TRBV5-1; j_call: TRBJ1-2; d_call: -; cdr3_nt: TGCGCCAGCAGGCCGACAGCAAACTATGGCTACACCTTC; cdr3_aa: CASRPTANYGYTF
clone_size: -; v_call: TRBV6-6; j_call: TRBJ2-1; d_call: TRBD2; cdr3_nt: TGTGCCAGCAGTTACTCCCAAGCGGGGATTAACAATGAGCAGTTCTTC; cdr3_aa: CASSYSQAGINNEQFF
clone_size: -; v_call: TRBV21-1; j_call: TRBJ2-7; d_call: -; cdr3_nt: TGTGCCAGCAGCAACACCTACGAGCAGTACTTC; cdr3_aa: CASSNTYEQYF
clone_size: -; v_call: TRBV7-9; j_call: TRBJ2-7; d_call: TRBD2; cdr3_nt: TGTGCCAGCAGCCCTCGCTCAGGAGCGGGGTACTACGAGCAGTACTTC; cdr3_aa: CASSPRSGAGYYEQYF
clone_size: -; v_call: TRBV6-5; j_call: TRBJ1-2; d_call: -; cdr3_nt: TGTGCCAGCAGAACCTCGGGGGGGACCTATGGCTACACCTTC; cdr3_aa: CASRTSGGTYGYTF
clone_size: -; v_call: TRBV7-6; j_call: TRBJ2-3; d_call: -; cdr3_nt: TGTGCCAGCAGCAAGACTTGGGAGGATACGCAGTATTTT; cdr3_aa: CASSKTWEDTQYF
clone_size: -; v_call: TRBV7-2; j_call: TRBJ1-1; d_call: -; cdr3_nt: TGTGCCAGCAGCTCAACAGGGCGGCCTGAAGCTTTCTTT; cdr3_aa: CASSSTGRPEAFF
clone_size: -; v_call: TRBV13; j_call: TRBJ2-7; d_call: -; cdr3_nt: TGTGCCAGCAGCCGGGGGCAGACCTACGAGCAGTACTTC; cdr3_aa: CASSRGQTYEQYF
clone_size: -; v_call: TRBV9; j_call: TRBJ2-2; d_call: -; cdr3_nt: TGTGCCAGCAGCCCCCGGGCTGGGGGGCGTTTCACCGGGGAGCTGTTTTTT; cdr3_aa: CASSPRAGGRFTGELFF
clone_size: -; v_call: TRBV6-1; j_call: TRBJ2-5; d_call: TRBD2; cdr3_nt: TGTGCCAGCAGTAGCGGGGAGGGGACCCAGTACTTC; cdr3_aa: CASSSGEGTQYF
clone_size: -; v_call: TRBV7-9; j_call: TRBJ1-2; d_call: TRBD1; cdr3_nt: TGTGCCAGCAGCTTAGTAGGGCTGGGACAGGGTGACGGCTACACCTTC; cdr3_aa: CASSLVGLGQGDGYTF
clone_size: -; v_call: TRBV6-6; j_call: TRBJ2-7; d_call: TRBD1; cdr3_nt: TGTGCCAGCAGTTACTCGCAGGGGGCGAATTACGAGCAGTACTTC; cdr3_aa: CASSYSQGANYEQYF
clone_size: -; v_call: TRBV7-3; j_call: TRBJ2-2; d_call: TRBD2; cdr3_nt: TGTGCCAGCAGCCGGACTAGCGGGAACACCGGGGAGCTGTTTTTT; cdr3_aa: CASSRTSGNTGELFF
clone_size: -; v_call: TRBV28; j_call: TRBJ2-7; d_call: -; cdr3_nt: TGTGCCAGCAGTTTGACCGGGACCCTCTACGAGCAGTACTTC; cdr3_aa: CASSLTGTLYEQYF
clone_size: -; v_call: TRBV19; j_call: TRBJ1-2; d_call: TRBD1; cdr3_nt: TGTGCCAGTATTCCTCAGGCAGGGGGGCTCCCATATGGCTACACCTTC; cdr3_aa: CASIPQAGGLPYGYTF
clone_size: -; v_call: TRBV5-8; j_call: TRBJ1-1; d_call: -; cdr3_nt: TGTGCCAGCAGCTTGCTAGGGGGAGGTGAAGCTTTCTTT; cdr3_aa: CASSLLGGGEAFF
clone_size: once; v_call: TRBV27; j_call: TRBJ1-2; d_call: TRBD1; cdr3_nt: TGTGCCAGCAGTGGGACAGGGGATCATGGCTACACCTTC; cdr3_aa: CASSGTGDHGYTF
clone_size: -; v_call: TRBV7-2; j_call: TRBJ1-2; d_call: TRBD1; cdr3_nt: TGTGCCAGCAGCCCCTCTGGGACAGGGGCCTTCTATGGCTACACCTTC; cdr3_aa: CASSPSGTGAFYGYTF
clone_size: medium-sized; v_call: TRBV2; j_call: TRBJ1-6; d_call: -; cdr3_nt: TGTGCCACCCTCGATATTACAGGGATCAATTCACCCCTCCACTTT; cdr3_aa: CATLDITGINSPLHF